A single sample is the source of the 19 T cell receptor beta chains below, sequenced in a study of shared T cell receptors in the human thymus. Sequenced by immunoSEQ multiplex PCR; TCRdb stores in-frame clones only, minus some. There are some 700,000 clones in the sample; approximately 85% occur only once, and roughly 0.01% lies in the top ten. The data also belong to a second study, concerning human thymus T cells.

Material: thymocytes. The origin of the receptors is a girl under three years old with a congenital heart defect.

The chain couples TRBV7-2 to TRBJ2-5, with a weak D call TRBD2 (5 bases). Germline lookup yields CDR1 SGHTA and CDR2 FQGNSA. The V end was cut by 5 bases, the J end by 3 bases, with 16 bases between. This CDR3 spans 15 amino acids. For the CDR3, the DNA is TGTGCCAGCAGCCCACGGGTGAGGGTGGAAGAGACCCAGTACTTC. Its protein is CASSPRVRVEETQYF. Combining the CDR3 with reference TRBV7-2 and TRBJ2-5 gives the whole variable domain GAGVSQSPSNKVTEKGKDVELRCDPISGHTALYWYRQSLGQGLEFLIYFQGNSAPDKSGLPSDRFSAERTGGSVSTLTIQRTQQEDSAVYLCASSPRVRVEETQYFGPGTRLLVL.

This sequence joins TRBV27 and TRBJ2-7; 7 bases align to TRBD1. There are 15 residues in the CDR3. The ends lost 5 bases at V and 2 bases at J; junction bases unmatched: 9. From germline, CDR1 is MNHEY and CDR2 SMNVEV (reference sequence). CDR3 nucleotides: TGTGCCAGCAGTCTGTACAGGGGAAGGGCCTACGAGCAGTACTTC. Residues: CASSLYRGRAYEQYF.

The chain links TRBV6-6 to TRBJ1-1; D is unclear. The V end lost 4 bases, the J end lost 4 bases, and 16 bases lay between the germline ends. Germline-derived CDR1 and CDR2 are MNHNY and SVGAGI (reference sequence). This CDR3 spans 15 amino acids. The CDR3 loop is CASSFEKGGSTEAFF. As DNA, the CDR3 is TGTGCCAGCAGTTTCGAAAAAGGTGGGAGCACTGAAGCTTTCTTT.

The rearrangement joins TRBV19 to TRBJ2-1, with 8 bases aligning to TRBD2. Germline CDR1 and CDR2: LNHDA and SQIVND (reference sequence). The CDR3 totals 14 residues. Trimming removed 5 bases from V and 7 bases from J; junction bases left unmatched: 7. The CDR3 DNA follows: TGTGCCAGTAGTTTAGCACTAGCGGCAAATGAGCAGTTCTTC. It translates to CASSLALAANEQFF.

The V gene is TRBV19, the J gene TRBJ1-6; weak D call: TRBD1 (6 bases). The V gene's germline CDR1 is LNHDA and CDR2 SQIVND (reference sequence). V lost 1 base, J lost 5 bases, and 9 bases lay in between. The CDR3 length is 15 residues. This CDR3 is CASSIGHRDNSPLHF. The CDR3 DNA is TGTGCCAGTAGTATAGGGCACAGGGATAATTCACCCCTCCACTTT.

In this sample, this clone turned up a few times. This sequence joins TRBV7-8 and TRBJ1-1; D remains unclear. V was clipped by 1 base and J by 4 bases, with 13 bases between them. Germline CDR1 reads SGHVS; CDR2 reads FQNEAQ. The CDR3 covers 15 residues. The CDR3 DNA sequence: TGTGCCAGCAGCTTAGTTTGGGCAGGCTCCACTGAAGCTTTCTTT. Encoded protein: CASSLVWAGSTEAFF.

This clone was observed a single time. The chain couples TRBV25-1 to TRBJ2-6, with 7 positions matching TRBD1. The CDR3 is 16 amino acids. After removal of 7 bases from V and 1 base from J, the junction contained 7 bases not matched to a gene. In germline, CDR1 is MGHDK, CDR2 SYGVNS. CDR3 nucleotide sequence: TGTGCCAGCACCGGGACAGCACAATCTGGGGCCAACGTCCTGACTTTC. This sequence encodes CASTGTAQSGANVLTF.

This chain connects TRBV4-1 to TRBJ1-2, with TRBD1 matching over 9 bases. This CDR3 comprises 16 residues. V shed 2 bases, J shed 8 bases, and the junction held 12 bases outside the gene matches. Germline V lookup: CDR1 MGHRA, CDR2 YSYEKL. CDR3 sequence: CASSQMGTRDRVGYTF. The CDR3 bases are TGCGCCAGCAGCCAAATGGGGACGAGGGACAGGGTCGGCTACACCTTC.

This rearrangement joins TRBV11-3 to TRBJ1-1; a weak D match, TRBD1 (5 bases). The CDR3 has 13 residues. V was shortened by 5 bases and J by 11 bases, with 18 bases between the two germline ends. The germline V gene encodes CDR1 SGHNT and CDR2 YENEEA. CDR3 nucleotides: TGTGCCAGCAGCCACCTGCAGCAGGGTGAGGCTTTCTTT. It is translated as CASSHLQQGEAFF.

V is TRBV10-3 and J is TRBJ2-3; D may be TRBD1 (6 bases). V lost 11 bases, J lost 4 bases, and 22 bases lay in between. Germline V gives CDR1 ENHRY, CDR2 SYGVKD. The length of the CDR3 is 15 residues. The CDR3 protein is CASQPGTTFADTQYF. The CDR3 bases are TGTGCCTCCCAACCGGGGACAACCTTTGCAGATACGCAGTATTTT.

The chain couples TRBV6-5 to TRBJ2-1; 9 bases match TRBD2. Germline CDR1 MNHEY, CDR2 SVGAGI. The CDR3 length is 15 residues. V shed 0 bases and J 8 bases; nucleotides not matched to a gene: 5. CDR3 coding DNA: TGTGCCAGCAGTTACTCCGGCGGGGGGGCCTATGAGCAGTTCTTC. Translating gives CASSYSGGGAYEQFF.

The V gene is TRBV6-6, the J gene TRBJ2-7; 11 nucleotides match TRBD2. The CDR3 runs to 14 residues. Looked up from germline, CDR1 is MNHNY and CDR2 is SVGAGI (reference sequence). Trimming took 6 bases from V and 9 from J; bases not matched to a gene: 10. CDR3 protein: CASRPGLAGLAQYF. The DNA of the CDR3 is TGTGCCAGCAGACCAGGACTAGCGGGCTTGGCGCAGTACTTC.

The rearrangement links TRBV5-1 to TRBJ1-2; 8 bases fit TRBD1. V shed 4 bases, J shed 3 bases, and the junction held 5 bases outside the gene matches. This CDR3 has 14 residues. The germline V gene has CDR1 SGHRS and CDR2 YFSETQ. DNA of the CDR3: TGCGCCAGCAGCGCGACAGGGGCGGACTATGGCTACACCTTC. Protein: CASSATGADYGYTF.

In its sample, this clone was seen a few times. The chain recombines TRBV6-5 with TRBJ1-6, with a weak D call TRBD1 (6 bases). The CDR3 is made up of 13 amino acids. CDR1 is MNHEY and CDR2 is SVGAGI in the germline V gene. Trimming stripped 8 bases from V and 15 bases from J, with 20 bases between. The DNA for the CDR3 is TGTGCCAGCGGAATCCACAGGGTACAAATCCTCCACTTT. Its protein is CASGIHRVQILHF.

The chain joins TRBV4-3 to TRBJ2-3; a possible D gene is TRBD1 (5 bases). CDR1 and CDR2 (germline): LGHNA, YSLEER. CDR3 length: 17 residues. V lost 4 bases and J lost 14, with 31 bases in between. In nucleotides, the CDR3 is TGCGCCAGCAGCCCGGAAACCCGGACACACAAAATCCGACGGCTGTATTTT. It codes for CASSPETRTHKIRRLYF.

This chain links TRBV29-1 with TRBJ1-2; 7 bases align to TRBD1. The V gene's germline CDR1 is SQVTM and CDR2 ANQGSEA. The junction had 4 bases not matched to a gene; V was cut back by 3 bases and J by 6 bases. This CDR3 region has 12 residues. The CDR3: CSVERGQDGYTF. CDR3 nucleotide sequence: TGCAGCGTTGAGAGGGGGCAAGATGGCTACACCTTC.

The genes are TRBV5-6 and TRBJ2-7; a possible D gene is TRBD1 (5 bases). The CDR3 contains 18 residues. Trimming pared 0 bases from V and 4 bases from J, leaving 23 bases between. Germline loops: CDR1 SGHDT, CDR2 YYEEEE. Here the CDR3 reads CASSLGPLAGSYEYEQYF. CDR3 nucleotides: TGTGCCAGCAGCTTGGGGCCCCTGGCAGGGTCCTATGAATACGAGCAGTACTTC. The full variable domain, completed using reference TRBV5-6 and TRBJ2-7, is DAGVTQSPTHLIKTRGQQVTLRCSPKSGHDTVSWYQQALGQGPQFIFQYYEEEERQRGNFPDRFSGHQFPNYSSELNVNALLLGDSALYLCASSLGPLAGSYEYEQYFGPGTRLTVT.

The genes are TRBV4-1 and TRBJ2-2, with 8 positions matching TRBD1. This CDR3 comprises 15 residues. Germline CDR1 MGHRA, CDR2 YSYEKL. Unmatched junction bases numbered 6, after V lost 6 bases and J lost 3 bases. In nucleotides, the CDR3 is TGCGCCAGCAGTGGACAGGGCTTGGACACCGGGGAGCTGTTTTTT. Amino acid sequence: CASSGQGLDTGELFF.

This chain links TRBV7-9 with TRBJ1-6; TRBD1 agrees at 7 bases. Trimming removed 4 bases from V and 7 bases from J; junction bases left unmatched: 7. Germline values: CDR1 SEHNR, CDR2 FQNEAQ (reference sequence). The CDR3 is made up of 15 amino acids. The CDR3 region is CASSSTGTENSPLHF. CDR3 in DNA: TGTGCCAGCAGCTCAACCGGGACAGAAAATTCACCCCTCCACTTT.